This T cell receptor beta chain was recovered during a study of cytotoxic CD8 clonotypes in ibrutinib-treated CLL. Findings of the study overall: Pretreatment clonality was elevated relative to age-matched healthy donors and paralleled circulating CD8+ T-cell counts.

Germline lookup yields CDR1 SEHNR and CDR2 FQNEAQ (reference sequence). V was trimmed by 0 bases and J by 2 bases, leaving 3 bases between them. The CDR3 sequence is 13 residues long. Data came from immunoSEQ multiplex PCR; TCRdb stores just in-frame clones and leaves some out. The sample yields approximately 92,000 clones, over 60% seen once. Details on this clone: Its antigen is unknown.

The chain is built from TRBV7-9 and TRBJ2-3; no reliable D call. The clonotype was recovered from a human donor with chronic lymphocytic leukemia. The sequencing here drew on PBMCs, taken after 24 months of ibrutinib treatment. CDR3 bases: TGTGCCAGCAGCTTAGCGAACACAGATACGCAGTATTTT. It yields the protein CASSLANTDTQYF.